One and the same sample provided the 15 T cell receptor beta chains below, sequenced in a study of T cells after posttransplantation cyclophosphamide. Cells defined as naive were viable CD3+CD4+ or CD3+CD8+ and CCR7+CD45RA+CD45RO-CD95-CD27+CD28+. Repertoires were generated with immunoSEQ multiplex PCR, while TCRdb's copy carries only in-frame clones and drops some. The sample has more than 30,000 clones; about nine tenths are singletons. Material for sequencing was naive CD4+ T cells sorted from PBMCs. These receptors were obtained from a woman aged 55-75 years in good health, CMV-negative, and a related stem cell transplant donor.

This rearrangement joins TRBV6-1 to TRBJ1-1, with 7 bases matching TRBD1. CDR1 and CDR2 from the germline V gene are MNHNS and SASEGT. CDR3 size: 13 residues. V lost 5 bases to trimming and J lost 8 bases; unmatched junction nucleotides: 8. In DNA, the CDR3 is TGTGCCAGCAGTCCCCGCCCGGGACAGGAAGCTTTCTTT. Translation: CASSPRPGQEAFF.

The CDR3 loop reads CASSRQGAPGANVLTF. CDR3 DNA sequence: TGTGCCAGCAGTCGACAGGGAGCCCCTGGGGCCAACGTCCTGACTTTC. The chain recombines TRBV28 with TRBJ2-6; 7 nucleotides align to TRBD1. This CDR3 has 16 residues. The V gene's germline CDR1 is MDHEN and CDR2 SYDVKM. Trimming cost V 5 bases and J 2 bases; bases outside gene matches: 6.

The chain combines TRBV10-3 with TRBJ2-3; the D gene is possibly TRBD1 (6 bases). With 2 bases removed from V and 0 bases from J, the gap between germline ends came to 9 bases. CDR3 length equals 15 residues. Germline loops: CDR1 ENHRY, CDR2 SYGVKD. The CDR3 DNA reads TGTGCCATCAGTGAGGGGACAACTAGCACAGATACGCAGTATTTT. As protein: CAISEGTTSTDTQYF.

The V call is TRBV11-2, the J call TRBJ2-3; tentatively, D is TRBD1 (6 bases). The CDR3 covers 17 residues. CDR1 and CDR2 from the germline V gene are SGHAT and FQNNGV. Trimming shortened V by 1 base and J by 2 bases, and 16 bases separated the two germline ends. The CDR3 DNA reads as TGTGCCAGCAGCTTAGGCGCCAGGGGAAGATTCACAGATACGCAGTATTTT. It yields the protein CASSLGARGRFTDTQYF.

The gene calls are TRBV5-6 and TRBJ1-2; D is perhaps TRBD1 (6 bases). The V end was cut by 0 bases, the J end by 6 bases, with 12 bases between. Germline V lookup: CDR1 SGHDT, CDR2 YYEEEE. The CDR3 contains 14 residues. The CDR3 region is CASSLGTANNGYTF. The CDR3 DNA is TGTGCCAGCAGCTTGGGGACAGCCAATAATGGCTACACCTTC.

V gene TRBV5-6 combines with J gene TRBJ2-7, with D perhaps TRBD2 (6 bases). This CDR3 has 12 residues. Germline V CDR1 and CDR2: SGHDT, YYEEEE. V shed 4 bases and J shed 3 bases, with 8 bases lying between them. The CDR3 coding sequence is TGTGCCAGCAGCCGCGGGGTCTACGAGCAGTACTTC. Translated, it gives CASSRGVYEQYF.

V usage is TRBV7-3 and J usage is TRBJ1-1; D is uncertain. V dropped 0 bases and J dropped 11 bases, with 16 bases sitting between them. The CDR3 is 14 residues long. CDR1 is SGHTA, CDR2 FQGTGA, per germline. The chain's CDR3 is CASSLTAGLSGAFF. In DNA, the CDR3 is TGTGCCAGCAGCTTAACGGCGGGCCTTTCGGGGGCTTTCTTT. Full variable domain (outside the CDR3, taken from reference TRBV7-3 and TRBJ1-1): GAGVSQTPSNKVTEKGKYVELRCDPISGHTALYWYRQSLGQGPEFLIYFQGTGAADDSGLPNDRFFAVRPEGSVSTLKIQRTERGDSAVYLCASSLTAGLSGAFFGQGTRLTVV.

The rearrangement uses TRBV7-9 and TRBJ2-1, with 7 bases matching TRBD2. V dropped 8 bases and J dropped 8; count of bases not matched to a gene: 9. Germline CDR1 is SEHNR and CDR2 is FQNEAQ (reference sequence). CDR3 size: 13 residues. CDR3 sequence: CASVRTRADEQFF. The CDR3 nucleotides are TGTGCCAGCGTAAGGACTAGGGCGGATGAGCAGTTCTTC.

The chain uses TRBV15 and TRBJ2-7; D is unclear. This CDR3 region has 14 residues. Between the trimmed V and J ends, which lost 0 bases and 2 bases, there was a span of 8 bases. Germline CDR1 is LNHNV and CDR2 is YYDKDF (reference sequence). For the CDR3, the DNA is TGTGCCACCAGCAGAGATCGCACAACCTACGAGCAGTACTTC. It translates to CATSRDRTTYEQYF.

The rearrangement uses TRBV2 and TRBJ1-1; perhaps TRBD1 as D (5 bases). The CDR3 contains 13 residues. The V end was cut by 2 bases, the J end by 1 base, with 5 bases between. Germline V gives CDR1 SNHLY, CDR2 FYNNEI. CDR3 nucleotides: TGTGCCAGCAGTGAACAGGGGAACACTGAAGCTTTCTTT. Translated: CASSEQGNTEAFF.

This rearrangement joins TRBV7-2 to TRBJ2-3, with D unclear. The CDR3 has 13 residues. Germline CDR1 and CDR2: SGHTA and FQGNSA. Trimming removed 0 bases from V and 7 bases from J, with 8 bases in between. The chain's CDR3 is CASSLASPNTQYF. The CDR3 coding sequence is TGTGCCAGCAGCTTAGCTAGTCCAAATACGCAGTATTTT.

The chain links TRBV28 to TRBJ1-4, with 9 nucleotides matching TRBD1. The CDR3 consists of 14 residues. Per germline, CDR1 MDHEN and CDR2 SYDVKM. With V trimmed by 7 bases and J by 5 bases, 5 bases remained unmatched. Written as DNA, the CDR3 is TGTGCCAGCACCAGACAGGGGGGGAATGAAAAACTGTTTTTT. Its protein product is CASTRQGGNEKLFF. Filled out from reference TRBV28 and TRBJ1-4, the complete variable domain reads DVKVTQSSRYLVKRTGEKVFLECVQDMDHENMFWYRQDPGLGLRLIYFSYDVKMKEKGDIPEGYSVSREKKERFSLILESASTNQTSMYLCASTRQGGNEKLFFGSGTQLSVL.

The CDR3 is CASSLLRPTDTQYF. The DNA of the CDR3 is TGTGCCAGCAGTTTATTGCGGCCCACAGATACGCAGTATTTT. This chain uses TRBV27 with TRBJ2-3, with D uncertain. CDR3 length: 14 residues. Trimming stripped 1 base from V and 2 bases from J, with 7 bases between. Germline loops: CDR1 MNHEY, CDR2 SMNVEV (reference sequence).

The CDR3: CASSSDRPPAQQYF. The CDR3 DNA reads TGTGCCAGCAGCTCAGACAGGCCCCCCGCGCAGCAGTACTTC. The rearrangement uses TRBV11-2 and TRBJ2-7, with D tentatively TRBD1 (6 bases). There are 14 residues in the CDR3. The V end lost 4 bases, the J end lost 8 bases, and 18 bases lay between the germline ends. Germline CDR1 SGHAT, CDR2 FQNNGV. The variable domain in full, with the rest retrieved from reference TRBV11-2 and TRBJ2-7, is EAGVAQSPRYKIIEKRQSVAFWCNPISGHATLYWYQQILGQGPKLLIQFQNNGVVDDSQLPKDRFSAERLKGVDSTLKIQPAKLEDSAVYLCASSSDRPPAQQYFGPGTRLTVT.

The CDR3 protein is CASTPSLLAGGNTGELFF. The DNA of the CDR3 is TGTGCCAGCACCCCCTCTTTACTAGCGGGAGGGAACACCGGGGAGCTGTTTTTT. The V gene is TRBV7-2, the J gene TRBJ2-2; TRBD2 aligns across 12 bases. Germline V gene sequence: CDR1 SGHTA, CDR2 FQGNSA. V shed 7 bases and J 1 base; nucleotides not matched to a gene: 10. CDR3 length: 18 amino acids.